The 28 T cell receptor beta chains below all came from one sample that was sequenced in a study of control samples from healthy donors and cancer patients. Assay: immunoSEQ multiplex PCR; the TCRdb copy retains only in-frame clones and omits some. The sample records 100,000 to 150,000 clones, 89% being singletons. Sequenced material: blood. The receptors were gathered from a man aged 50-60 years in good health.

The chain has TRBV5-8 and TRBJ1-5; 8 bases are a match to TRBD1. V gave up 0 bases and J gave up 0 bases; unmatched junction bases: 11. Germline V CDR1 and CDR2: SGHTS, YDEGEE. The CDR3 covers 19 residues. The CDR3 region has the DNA TGTGCCAGCAGCTTGGCTCCGGGACAGGATCTCTTTAGCAATCAGCCCCAGCATTTT. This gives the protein CASSLAPGQDLFSNQPQHF.

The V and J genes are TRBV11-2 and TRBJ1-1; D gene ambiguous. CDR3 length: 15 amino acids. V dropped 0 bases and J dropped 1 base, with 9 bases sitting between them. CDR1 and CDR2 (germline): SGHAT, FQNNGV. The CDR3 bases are TGTGCCAGCAGCTTAGATCGCGGCAGGAACACTGAAGCTTTCTTT. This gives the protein CASSLDRGRNTEAFF.

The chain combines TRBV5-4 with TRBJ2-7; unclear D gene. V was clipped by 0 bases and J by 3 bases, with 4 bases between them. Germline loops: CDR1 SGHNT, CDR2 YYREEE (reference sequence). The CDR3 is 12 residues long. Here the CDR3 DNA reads TGTGCCAGCAGCTTGGAAAGCTACGAGCAGTACTTC. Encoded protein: CASSLESYEQYF. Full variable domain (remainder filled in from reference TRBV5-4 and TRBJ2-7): ETGVTQSPTHLIKTRGQQVTLRCSSQSGHNTVSWYQQALGQGPQFIFQYYREEENGRGNFPPRFSGLQFPNYSSELNVNALELDDSALYLCASSLESYEQYFGPGTRLTVT.

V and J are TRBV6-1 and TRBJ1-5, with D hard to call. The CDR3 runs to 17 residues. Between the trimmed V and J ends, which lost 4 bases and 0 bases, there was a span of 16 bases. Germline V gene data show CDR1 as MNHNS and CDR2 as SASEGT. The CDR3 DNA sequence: TGTGCCAGCAGTGCCCCCTTTGGACGGACTAGCAATCAGCCCCAGCATTTT. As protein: CASSAPFGRTSNQPQHF.

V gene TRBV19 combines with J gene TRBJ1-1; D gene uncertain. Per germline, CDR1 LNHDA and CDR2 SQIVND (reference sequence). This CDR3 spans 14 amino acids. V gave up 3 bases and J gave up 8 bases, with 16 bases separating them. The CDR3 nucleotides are TGTGCCAGTAGTATGAGAACGGTTCTGTCCGAAGCTTTCTTT. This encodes CASSMRTVLSEAFF.

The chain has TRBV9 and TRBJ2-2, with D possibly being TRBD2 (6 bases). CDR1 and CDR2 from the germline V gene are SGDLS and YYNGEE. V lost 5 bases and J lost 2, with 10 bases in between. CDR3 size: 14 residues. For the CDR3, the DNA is TGTGCCAGCAGGGAGGGCCATAACACCGGGGAGCTGTTTTTT. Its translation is CASREGHNTGELFF.

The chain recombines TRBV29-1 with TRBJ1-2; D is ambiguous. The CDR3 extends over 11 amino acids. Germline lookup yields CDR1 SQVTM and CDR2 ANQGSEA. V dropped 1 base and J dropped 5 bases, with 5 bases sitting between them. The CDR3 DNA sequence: TGCAGCGTTGAAGTGGGTTATGGCTACACCTTC. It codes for CSVEVGYGYTF.

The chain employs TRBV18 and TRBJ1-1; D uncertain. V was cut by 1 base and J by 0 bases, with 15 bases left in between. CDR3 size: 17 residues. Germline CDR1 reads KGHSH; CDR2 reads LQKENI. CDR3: CASSPLRLTGMNTEAFF. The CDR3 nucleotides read TGTGCCAGCTCACCACTGCGACTGACGGGCATGAACACTGAAGCTTTCTTT.

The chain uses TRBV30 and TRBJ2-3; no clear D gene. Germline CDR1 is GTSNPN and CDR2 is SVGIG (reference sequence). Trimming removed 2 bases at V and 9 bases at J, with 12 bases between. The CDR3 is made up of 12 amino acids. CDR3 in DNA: TGTGCCTGGAGTAAGGAGCTAGTGACGCAGTATTTT. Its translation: CAWSKELVTQYF.

CDR3 region: CASSPEGPGISGNTIYF. Written as DNA, the CDR3 is TGTGCCAGTAGTCCTGAGGGACCGGGTATCTCTGGAAACACCATATATTTT. The chain is built from TRBV19 and TRBJ1-3; D is perhaps TRBD1 (5 bases). V gave up 5 bases and J gave up 0 bases, with 17 bases separating them. This CDR3 is 17 amino acids long. Germline V gives CDR1 LNHDA, CDR2 SQIVND (reference sequence).

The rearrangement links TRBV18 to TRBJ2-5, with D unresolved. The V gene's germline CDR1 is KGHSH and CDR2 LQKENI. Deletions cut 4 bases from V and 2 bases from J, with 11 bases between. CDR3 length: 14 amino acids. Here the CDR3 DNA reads TGTGCCAGCTCACTGGAACACCTTCAAGAGACCCAGTACTTC. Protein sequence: CASSLEHLQETQYF.

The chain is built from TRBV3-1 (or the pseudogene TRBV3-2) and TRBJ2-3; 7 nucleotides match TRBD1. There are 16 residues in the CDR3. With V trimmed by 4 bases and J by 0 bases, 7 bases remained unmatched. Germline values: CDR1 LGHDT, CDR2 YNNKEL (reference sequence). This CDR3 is CASSLRGRGSTDTQYF. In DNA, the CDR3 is TGTGCCAGCAGCCTAAGGGGGCGAGGGAGCACAGATACGCAGTATTTT.

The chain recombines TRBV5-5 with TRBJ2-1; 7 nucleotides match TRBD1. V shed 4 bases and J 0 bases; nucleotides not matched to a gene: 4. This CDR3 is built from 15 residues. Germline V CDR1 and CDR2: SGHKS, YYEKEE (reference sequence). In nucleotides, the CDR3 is TGTGCCAGCAGCGTCCGGGACAGCTCCTACAATGAGCAGTTCTTC. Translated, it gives CASSVRDSSYNEQFF.

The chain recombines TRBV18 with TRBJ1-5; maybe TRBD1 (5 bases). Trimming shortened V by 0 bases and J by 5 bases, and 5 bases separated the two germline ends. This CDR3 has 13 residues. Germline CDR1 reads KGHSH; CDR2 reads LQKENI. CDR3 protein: CASSPPGDQPQHF. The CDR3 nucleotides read TGTGCCAGCTCACCACCGGGGGATCAGCCCCAGCATTTT.

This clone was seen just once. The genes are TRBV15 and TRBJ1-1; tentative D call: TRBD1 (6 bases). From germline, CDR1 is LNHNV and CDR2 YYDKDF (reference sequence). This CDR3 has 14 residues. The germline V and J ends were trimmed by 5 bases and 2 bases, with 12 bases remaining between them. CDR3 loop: CATSFRDTNTEAFF. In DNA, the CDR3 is TGTGCCACCAGCTTTCGGGACACAAACACTGAAGCTTTCTTT.

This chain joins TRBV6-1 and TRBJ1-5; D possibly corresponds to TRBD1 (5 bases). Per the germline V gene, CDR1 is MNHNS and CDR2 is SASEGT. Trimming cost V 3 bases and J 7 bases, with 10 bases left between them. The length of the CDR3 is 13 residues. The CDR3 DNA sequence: TGTGCCAGCAGTGACGGGGGGATGCAGCCCCAGCATTTT. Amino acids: CASSDGGMQPQHF.

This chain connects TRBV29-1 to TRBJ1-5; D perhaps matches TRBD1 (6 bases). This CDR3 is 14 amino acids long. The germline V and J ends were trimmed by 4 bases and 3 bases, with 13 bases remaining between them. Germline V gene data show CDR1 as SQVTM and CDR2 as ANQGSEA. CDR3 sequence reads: CSVALGGPNQPQHF. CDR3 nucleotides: TGCAGCGTTGCTCTGGGGGGCCCCAATCAGCCCCAGCATTTT.

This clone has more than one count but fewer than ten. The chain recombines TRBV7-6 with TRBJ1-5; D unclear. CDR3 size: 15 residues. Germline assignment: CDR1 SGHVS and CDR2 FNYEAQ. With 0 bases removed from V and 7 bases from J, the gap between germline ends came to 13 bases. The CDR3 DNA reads TGTGCCAGCAGCTTAGCAGGAGACGGAGGGCAGCCCCAGCATTTT. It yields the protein CASSLAGDGGQPQHF.

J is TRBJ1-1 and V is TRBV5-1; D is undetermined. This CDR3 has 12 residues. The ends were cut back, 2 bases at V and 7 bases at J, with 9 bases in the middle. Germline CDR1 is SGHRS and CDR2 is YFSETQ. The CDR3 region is CASSLTQYEAFF. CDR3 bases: TGCGCCAGCAGCTTAACGCAGTATGAAGCTTTCTTT.

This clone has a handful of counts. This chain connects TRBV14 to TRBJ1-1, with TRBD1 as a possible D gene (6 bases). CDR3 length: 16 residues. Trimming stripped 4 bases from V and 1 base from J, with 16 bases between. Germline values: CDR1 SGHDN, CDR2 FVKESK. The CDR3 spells CASSPLGQGKNTEAFF. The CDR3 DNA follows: TGTGCCAGCAGCCCACTCGGGCAGGGGAAGAACACTGAAGCTTTCTTT.

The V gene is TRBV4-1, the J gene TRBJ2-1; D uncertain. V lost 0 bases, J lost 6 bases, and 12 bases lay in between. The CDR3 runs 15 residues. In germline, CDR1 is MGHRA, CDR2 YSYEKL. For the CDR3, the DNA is TGCGCCAGCAGCCAAGACTGGGTACTGGGCAATGAGCAGTTCTTC. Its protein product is CASSQDWVLGNEQFF.

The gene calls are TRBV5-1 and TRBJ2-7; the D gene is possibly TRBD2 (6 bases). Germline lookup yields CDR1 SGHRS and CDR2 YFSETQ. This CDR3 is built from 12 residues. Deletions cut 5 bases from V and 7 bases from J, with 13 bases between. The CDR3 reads CASRTGLGEQYF. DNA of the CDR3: TGCGCCAGCAGGACGGGACTGGGGGAGCAGTACTTC.

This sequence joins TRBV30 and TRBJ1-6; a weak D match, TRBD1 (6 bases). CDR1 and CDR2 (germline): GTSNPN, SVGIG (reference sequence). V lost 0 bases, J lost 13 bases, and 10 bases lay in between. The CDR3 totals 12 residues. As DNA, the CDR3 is TGTGCCTGGAGTGTGGGGGGCTTCCCCCTCCACTTT. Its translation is CAWSVGGFPLHF.

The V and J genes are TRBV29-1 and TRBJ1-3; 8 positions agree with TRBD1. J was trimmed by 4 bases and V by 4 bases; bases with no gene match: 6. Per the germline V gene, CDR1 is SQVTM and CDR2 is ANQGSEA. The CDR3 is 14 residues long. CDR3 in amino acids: CSVGTGTGGNTIYF. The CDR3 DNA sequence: TGCAGCGTTGGAACCGGGACAGGAGGAAACACCATATATTTT.

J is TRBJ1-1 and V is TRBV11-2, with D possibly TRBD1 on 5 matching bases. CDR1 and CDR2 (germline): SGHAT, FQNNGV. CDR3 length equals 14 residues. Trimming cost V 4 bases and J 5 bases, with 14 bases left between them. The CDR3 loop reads CASSWGRAITEAFF. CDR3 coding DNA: TGTGCCAGCAGCTGGGGCAGGGCGATAACTGAAGCTTTCTTT. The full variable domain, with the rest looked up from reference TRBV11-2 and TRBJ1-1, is EAGVAQSPRYKIIEKRQSVAFWCNPISGHATLYWYQQILGQGPKLLIQFQNNGVVDDSQLPKDRFSAERLKGVDSTLKIQPAKLEDSAVYLCASSWGRAITEAFFGQGTRLTVV.

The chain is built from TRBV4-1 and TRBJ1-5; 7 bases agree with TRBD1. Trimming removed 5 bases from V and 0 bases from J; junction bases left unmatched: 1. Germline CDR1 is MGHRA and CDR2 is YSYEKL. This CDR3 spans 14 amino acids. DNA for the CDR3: TGCGCCAGCAGCGACAGGGTTAGCAATCAGCCCCAGCATTTT. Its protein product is CASSDRVSNQPQHF.

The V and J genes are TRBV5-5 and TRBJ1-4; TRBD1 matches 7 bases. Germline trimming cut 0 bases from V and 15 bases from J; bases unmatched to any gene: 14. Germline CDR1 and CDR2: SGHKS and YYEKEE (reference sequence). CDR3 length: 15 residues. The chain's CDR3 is CASSLGQGLEGRVFF. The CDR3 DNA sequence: TGTGCCAGCAGCTTGGGACAGGGTCTGGAAGGACGGGTGTTTTTT.

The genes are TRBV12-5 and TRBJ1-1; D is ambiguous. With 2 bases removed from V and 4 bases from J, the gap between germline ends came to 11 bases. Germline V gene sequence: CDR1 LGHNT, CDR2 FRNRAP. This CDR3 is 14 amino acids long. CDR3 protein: CASGLSASPTEAFF. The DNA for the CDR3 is TGTGCTAGTGGTTTGTCAGCGTCTCCCACTGAAGCTTTCTTT.